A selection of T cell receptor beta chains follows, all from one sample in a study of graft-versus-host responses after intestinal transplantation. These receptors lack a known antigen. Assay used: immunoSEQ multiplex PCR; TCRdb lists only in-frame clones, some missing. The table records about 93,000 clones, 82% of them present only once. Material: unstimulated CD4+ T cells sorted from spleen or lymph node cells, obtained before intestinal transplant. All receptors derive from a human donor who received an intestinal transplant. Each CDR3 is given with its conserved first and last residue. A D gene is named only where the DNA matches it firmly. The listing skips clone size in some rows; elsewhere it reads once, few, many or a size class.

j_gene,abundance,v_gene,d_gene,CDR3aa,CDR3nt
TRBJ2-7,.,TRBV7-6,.,CASSRRDFSYEQYF,TGTGCCAGCAGCAGACGGGACTTCTCCTACGAGCAGTACTTC
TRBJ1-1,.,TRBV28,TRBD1,CASSPWTGEMNTEAFF,TGTGCCAGCAGTCCCTGGACAGGGGAGATGAACACTGAAGCTTTCTTT
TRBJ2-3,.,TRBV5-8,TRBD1,CASSWGLGGESDTQYF,TGTGCCAGCAGCTGGGGCCTAGGGGGCGAGTCAGATACGCAGTATTTT
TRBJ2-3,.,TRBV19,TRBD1,CASSNTGADTQYF,TGTGCCAGTAGTAATACAGGGGCAGATACGCAGTATTTT
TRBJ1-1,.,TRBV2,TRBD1,CASSGLGTGVLRAEAFF,TGTGCCAGCAGTGGCCTCGGGACAGGGGTTTTACGGGCTGAAGCTTTCTTT
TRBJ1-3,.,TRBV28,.,CASSLIGTVRAGNTIYF,TGTGCCAGCAGTTTAATCGGCACCGTGAGGGCGGGAAACACCATATATTTT
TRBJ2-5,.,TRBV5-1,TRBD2,CASSLGASGNVETQYF,TGCGCCAGCAGCTTGGGAGCTAGCGGGAATGTGGAGACCCAGTACTTC
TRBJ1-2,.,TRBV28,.,CASSLSDRGYTF,TGTGCCAGCAGTTTATCTGACAGGGGCTACACCTTC
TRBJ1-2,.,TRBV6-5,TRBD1,CASSRRDRDRYGYTF,TGTGCCAGCAGCCGCCGGGACAGGGATAGGTATGGCTACACCTTC
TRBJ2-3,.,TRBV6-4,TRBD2,CASSYVAGNTQYF,TGTGCCAGCAGCTACGTAGCGGGAAATACGCAGTATTTT
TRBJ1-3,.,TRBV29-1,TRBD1,CSVATGVGNTIYF,TGCAGCGTCGCGACAGGGGTGGGAAACACCATATATTTT
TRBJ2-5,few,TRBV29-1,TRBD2,CSLVASGGETQYF,TGCAGCCTCGTGGCTAGCGGGGGGGAGACCCAGTACTTC
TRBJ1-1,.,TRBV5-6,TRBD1,CASSLGSGTGTLEAFF,TGTGCCAGCAGCTTGGGCTCCGGGACAGGGACCCTTGAAGCTTTCTTT
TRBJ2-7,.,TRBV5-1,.,CASSLAGGLGSYEQYF,TGCGCCAGCAGCTTGGCCGGGGGACTCGGGAGCTACGAGCAGTACTTC
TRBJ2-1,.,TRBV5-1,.,CASSLARTDPPGQFF,TGCGCCAGCAGCTTGGCCCGGACAGATCCTCCCGGGCAGTTCTTC
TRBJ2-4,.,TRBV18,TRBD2,CASSPTSELAKNIQYF,TGTGCCAGCTCGCCAACTAGCGAGCTAGCCAAAAACATTCAGTACTTC
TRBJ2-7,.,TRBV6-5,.,CASSYRSSYEQYF,TGTGCCAGCAGTTACAGGAGCTCCTACGAGCAGTACTTC
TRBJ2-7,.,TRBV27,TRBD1,CASSLYRGHFYEQYF,TGTGCCAGCAGTTTATACAGGGGGCACTTTTACGAGCAGTACTTC
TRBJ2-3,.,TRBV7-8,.,CASSVGGGRGDKYF,TGTGCCAGCAGCGTAGGGGGGGGGAGAGGGGATAAGTATTTT
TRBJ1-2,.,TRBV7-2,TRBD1,CASSLEGQGTSGGYTF,TGTGCCAGCAGCTTAGAGGGACAGGGGACCTCCGGGGGCTACACCTTC
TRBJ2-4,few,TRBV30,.,CAREGEAKNIQYF,TGTGCCCGAGAGGGGGAGGCCAAAAACATTCAGTACTTC
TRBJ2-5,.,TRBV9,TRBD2,CASSVGRAGGHQETQYF,TGTGCCAGCAGCGTGGGAAGGGCGGGGGGCCACCAAGAGACCCAGTACTTC
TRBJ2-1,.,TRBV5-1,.,CASSLGLGAYNEQFF,TGCGCCAGCAGCTTGGGGCTAGGGGCCTACAATGAGCAGTTCTTC
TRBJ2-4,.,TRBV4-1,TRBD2,CASSISPGLAGAAKNIQYF,TGCGCCAGCAGCATCAGTCCGGGACTAGCGGGGGCAGCCAAAAACATTCAGTACTTC
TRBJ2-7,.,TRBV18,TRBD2,CASSPNSGGPYEQYF,TGTGCCAGCTCACCAAACAGCGGGGGGCCCTACGAGCAGTACTTC
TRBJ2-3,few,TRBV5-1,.,CASSYGVASDTQYF,TGCGCCAGCAGCTATGGAGTTGCGTCAGATACGCAGTATTTT
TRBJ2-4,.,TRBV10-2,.,CASSGAAAKNIQYF,TGCGCCAGCAGTGGGGCAGCAGCCAAAAACATTCAGTACTTC
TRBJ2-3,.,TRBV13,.,CASSLTGGSDTQYF,TGTGCCAGCAGCTTAACGGGGGGCTCAGATACGCAGTATTTT
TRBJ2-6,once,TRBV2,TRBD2,CASNGGPGLAGAGANVLTF,TGTGCCAGCAACGGTGGGCCGGGACTAGCGGGAGCAGGGGCCAACGTCCTGACTTTC
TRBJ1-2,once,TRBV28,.,CASNPPEGYYGYTF,TGTGCCAGCAACCCTCCAGAGGGCTACTATGGCTACACCTTC
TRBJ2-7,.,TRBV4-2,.,CASSRVGGKTYEQYF,TGTGCCAGCAGCCGAGTCGGGGGAAAGACCTACGAGCAGTACTTC
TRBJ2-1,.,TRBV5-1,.,CASSFVSSYNEQFF,TGCGCCAGCAGCTTCGTGAGCTCCTACAATGAGCAGTTCTTC
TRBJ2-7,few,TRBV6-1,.,CASSEGGTLYEQYF,TGTGCCAGCAGTGAAGGAGGGACTCTCTACGAGCAGTACTTC
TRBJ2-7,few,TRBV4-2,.,CASSTQVAYEQYF,TGTGCCAGCAGCACACAGGTTGCCTACGAGCAGTACTTC
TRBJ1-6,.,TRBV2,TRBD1,CASSGGQAMVTPRSSPLHF,TGTGCCAGCAGTGGAGGACAGGCCATGGTGACCCCTAGGAGTTCACCCCTCCACTTT
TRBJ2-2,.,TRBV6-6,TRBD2,CASSYGRAGELFF,TGTGCCAGCAGTTACGGGAGGGCCGGGGAGCTGTTTTTT
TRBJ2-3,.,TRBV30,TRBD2,CAWSGGSGVIDTQYF,TGTGCCTGGAGTGGGGGTAGCGGGGTAATAGATACGCAGTATTTT
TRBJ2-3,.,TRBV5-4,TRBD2,CASSFPAGGPGTDTQYF,TGTGCCAGCAGCTTCCCAGCGGGAGGGCCCGGCACAGATACGCAGTATTTT
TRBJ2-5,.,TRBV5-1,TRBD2,CASSLVGAGGSETQYF,TGCGCCAGCAGCTTGGTAGGGGCGGGGGGGTCCGAGACCCAGTACTTC